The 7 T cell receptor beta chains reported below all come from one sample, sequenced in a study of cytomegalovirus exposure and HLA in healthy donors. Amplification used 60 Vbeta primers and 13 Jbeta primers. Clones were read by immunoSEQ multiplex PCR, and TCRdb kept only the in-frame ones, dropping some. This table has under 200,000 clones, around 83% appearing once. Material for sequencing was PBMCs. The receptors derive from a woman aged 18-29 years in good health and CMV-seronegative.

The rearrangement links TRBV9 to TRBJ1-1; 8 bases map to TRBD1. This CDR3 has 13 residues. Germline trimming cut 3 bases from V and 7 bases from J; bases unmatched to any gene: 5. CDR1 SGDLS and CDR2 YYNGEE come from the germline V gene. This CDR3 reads CASSAGGVGEAFF. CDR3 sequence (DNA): TGTGCCAGCAGCGCAGGGGGCGTCGGTGAAGCTTTCTTT. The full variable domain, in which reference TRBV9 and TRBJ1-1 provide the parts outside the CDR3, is DSGVTQTPKHLITATGQRVTLRCSPRSGDLSVYWYQQSLDQGLQFLIQYYNGEERAKGNILERFSAQQFPDLHSELNLSSLELGDSALYFCASSAGGVGEAFFGQGTRLTVV.

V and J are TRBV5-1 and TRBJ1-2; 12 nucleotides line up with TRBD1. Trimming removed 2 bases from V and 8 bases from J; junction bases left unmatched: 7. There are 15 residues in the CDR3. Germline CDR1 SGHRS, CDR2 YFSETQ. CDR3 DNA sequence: TGCGCCAGCAGCTTTGAGGGACAGGGGGCTGAGGGCTACACCTTC. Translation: CASSFEGQGAEGYTF.

DNA for the CDR3: TGTGCCTGGGGACGGGGGAACGAGCAGTACTTC. As protein: CAWGRGNEQYF. The V gene is TRBV30, the J gene TRBJ2-7; D perhaps matches TRBD2 (6 bases). Germline V gene data show CDR1 as GTSNPN and CDR2 as SVGIG (reference sequence). V gave up 5 bases and J gave up 5 bases, with 10 bases separating them. The CDR3 spans 11 residues.

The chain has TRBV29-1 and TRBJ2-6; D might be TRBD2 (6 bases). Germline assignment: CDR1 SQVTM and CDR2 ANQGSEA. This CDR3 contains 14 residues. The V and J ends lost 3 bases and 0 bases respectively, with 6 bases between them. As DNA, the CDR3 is TGCAGCGTTGAGGGGGGCTCTGGGGCCAACGTCCTGACTTTC. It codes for CSVEGGSGANVLTF.

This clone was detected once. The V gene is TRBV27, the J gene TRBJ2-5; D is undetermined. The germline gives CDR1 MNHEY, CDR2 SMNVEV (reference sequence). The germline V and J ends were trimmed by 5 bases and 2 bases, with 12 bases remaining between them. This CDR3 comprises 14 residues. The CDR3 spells CASSGLTEQETQYF. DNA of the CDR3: TGTGCCAGCAGTGGGCTGACCGAACAAGAGACCCAGTACTTC.

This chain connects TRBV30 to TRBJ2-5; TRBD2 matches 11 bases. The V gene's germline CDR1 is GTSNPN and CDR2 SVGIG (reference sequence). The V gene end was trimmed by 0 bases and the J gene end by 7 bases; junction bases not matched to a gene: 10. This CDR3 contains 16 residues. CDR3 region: CAWSVRGIAGGATQYF. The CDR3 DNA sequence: TGTGCCTGGAGTGTACGGGGAATAGCGGGAGGGGCGACCCAGTACTTC.

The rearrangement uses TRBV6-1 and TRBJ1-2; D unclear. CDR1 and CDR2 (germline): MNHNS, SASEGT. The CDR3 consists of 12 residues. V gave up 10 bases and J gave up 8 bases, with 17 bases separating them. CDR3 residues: CAIQPGSKGYTF. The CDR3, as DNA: TGTGCCATCCAGCCCGGGAGCAAAGGCTACACCTTC.